These 10 T cell receptor beta chains share one sample of origin, sequenced in a study of blood T cell repertoires in COVID-19. The method was immunoSEQ multiplex PCR; TCRdb's version includes in-frame clones alone and lacks a portion of them. This sample has 200,000 or so clones; less than 90% occur once, and the top ten carry 2.1%. Sequenced material: peripheral blood. The receptors shown here come from a man in his 70s with active or convalescent COVID-19.

On this clone: At one of its ends the junction is not consistent with the germline gene, which may arise from a read error. The V call is TRBV7-2, the J call TRBJ2-7; 7 nucleotides line up with TRBD1. The CDR3 extends over 13 amino acids. The germline CDR1 and CDR2 sequences are SGHTA and FQGNSA. In DNA form, the CDR3 reads TGTGCCAGCAGCTTAGCGCGACAGGGTGATGCAGTCTTC. Translating gives CASSLARQGDAVF.

The V gene is TRBV5-1, the J gene TRBJ1-4; D perhaps matches TRBD1 (5 bases). Germline V CDR1 and CDR2: SGHRS, YFSETQ. V was pared by 0 bases and J by 7 bases, with 10 bases between. The CDR3 consists of 14 residues. The CDR3 is CASSLEGRGEKLFF. The DNA of the CDR3 is TGCGCCAGCAGCTTGGAGGGGCGAGGTGAAAAACTGTTTTTT.

V gene TRBV11-2 combines with J gene TRBJ2-7; 7 positions match TRBD1. CDR1 is SGHAT, CDR2 FQNNGV, per germline. V was clipped by 5 bases and J by 5 bases; unmatched bases: 9. The CDR3 runs 14 residues. The DNA of the CDR3 is TGTGCCAGCAGCAACCACAGGGGTCACGACGAGCAGTACTTC. It translates to CASSNHRGHDEQYF.

J is TRBJ1-6 and V is TRBV28; 7 bases align to TRBD1. This CDR3 contains 15 residues. The germline gives CDR1 MDHEN, CDR2 SYDVKM. The junction had 9 bases not matched to a gene; V was cut back by 7 bases and J by 6 bases. The CDR3 region has the DNA TGTGCCAGCACCACCCGGGGACAGCTTAATTCACCCCTCCACTTT. The encoded protein is CASTTRGQLNSPLHF.

This chain joins TRBV28 and TRBJ1-4; D call uncertain. The germline gives CDR1 MDHEN, CDR2 SYDVKM. Between the trimmed V and J ends, which lost 9 bases and 8 bases, there was a span of 16 bases. The CDR3 has 13 amino acids. CDR3 loop: CASKGGQIEKLFF. The CDR3 DNA reads as TGTGCCAGTAAGGGAGGGCAGATCGAAAAACTGTTTTTT.

Comment on this clone: The junction does not match germline at one end; this may be a read error. The rearrangement joins TRBV11-3 to TRBJ2-1; the D is unclear. This CDR3 has 14 residues. CDR1 SGHNT and CDR2 YENEEA come from the germline V gene. In DNA form, the CDR3 reads TGTGCCAGCAGCTTAGGCGGCAGTTACAATAAGCAGTTCTTC. It codes for CASSLGGSYNKQFF.

The V and J genes are TRBV18 and TRBJ2-3; D remains unclear. This CDR3 contains 14 residues. Trimming left V 4 bases short and J 5 bases short, with 13 bases between. CDR1 is KGHSH and CDR2 is LQKENI in the germline V gene. CDR3 nucleotides: TGTGCCAGCTCACGCCAGGCGAACTTAGATACGCAGTATTTT. Translated: CASSRQANLDTQYF.

The V gene is TRBV3-1 (or the pseudogene TRBV3-2), the J gene TRBJ1-2; D unclear. CDR3 length: 11 amino acids. Trimming pared 7 bases from V and 0 bases from J, leaving 3 bases between. CDR1 and CDR2 from the germline V gene are LGHDT and YNNKEL (reference sequence). In DNA form, the CDR3 reads TGTGCCAGCACTCCTAACTATGGCTACACCTTC. Translated: CASTPNYGYTF.

The chain joins TRBV5-1 to TRBJ2-2, with TRBD2 matching 15 bases. V gave up 8 bases and J gave up 0 bases; unmatched junction bases: 5. This CDR3 comprises 17 residues. From germline, CDR1 is SGHRS and CDR2 YFSETQ. CDR3 in amino acids: CASTGTSGGPNTGELFF. The CDR3 DNA sequence: TGCGCCAGTACCGGGACTAGCGGGGGGCCGAACACCGGGGAGCTGTTTTTT.

The V gene is TRBV14, the J gene TRBJ1-3, with D possibly TRBD1 on 5 matching bases. Per germline, CDR1 SGHDN and CDR2 FVKESK. The CDR3 spans 13 residues. V gave up 8 bases and J gave up 2 bases, with 10 bases separating them. The CDR3 loop is CASFWGAGNTIYF. DNA of the CDR3: TGTGCCAGCTTTTGGGGGGCTGGAAACACCATATATTTT.